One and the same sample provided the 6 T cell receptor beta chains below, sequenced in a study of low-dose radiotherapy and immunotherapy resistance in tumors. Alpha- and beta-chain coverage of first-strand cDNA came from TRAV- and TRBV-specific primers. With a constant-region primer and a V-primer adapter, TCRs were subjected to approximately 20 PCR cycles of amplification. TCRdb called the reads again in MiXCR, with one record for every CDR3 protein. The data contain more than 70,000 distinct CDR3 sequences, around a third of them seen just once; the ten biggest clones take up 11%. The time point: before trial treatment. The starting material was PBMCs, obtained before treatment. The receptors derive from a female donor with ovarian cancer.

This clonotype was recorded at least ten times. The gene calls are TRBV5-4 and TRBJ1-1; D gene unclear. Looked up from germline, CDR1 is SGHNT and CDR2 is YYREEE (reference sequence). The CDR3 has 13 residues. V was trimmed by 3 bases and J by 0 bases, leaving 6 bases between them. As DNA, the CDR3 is TGTGCCAGCAGCTCGGGGTTGAACACTGAAGCTTTCTTT. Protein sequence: CASSSGLNTEAFF.

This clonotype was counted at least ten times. Here the CDR3 DNA reads TGTGCCAGCAGCTTAGCTGGACAAGGCTCCTACGAGCAGTACTTC. Translating gives CASSLAGQGSYEQYF. The chain recombines TRBV7-2 with TRBJ2-7; weak D call: TRBD1 (5 bases). The ends were cut back, 0 bases at V and 0 bases at J, with 9 bases in the middle. The germline gives CDR1 SGHTA, CDR2 FQGNSA. This CDR3 has 15 residues.

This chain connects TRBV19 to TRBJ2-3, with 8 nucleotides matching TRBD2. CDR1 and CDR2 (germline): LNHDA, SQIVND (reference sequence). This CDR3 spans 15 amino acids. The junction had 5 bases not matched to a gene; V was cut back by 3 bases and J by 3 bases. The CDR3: CASSIGGERTDTQYF. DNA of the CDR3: TGTGCCAGTAGTATCGGGGGGGAGAGAACAGATACGCAGTATTTT. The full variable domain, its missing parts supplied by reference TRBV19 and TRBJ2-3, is DGGITQSPKYLFRKEGQNVTLSCEQNLNHDAMYWYRQDPGQGLRLIYYSQIVNDFQKGDIAEGYSVSREKKESFPLTVTSAQKNPTAFYLCASSIGGERTDTQYFGPGTRLTVL.

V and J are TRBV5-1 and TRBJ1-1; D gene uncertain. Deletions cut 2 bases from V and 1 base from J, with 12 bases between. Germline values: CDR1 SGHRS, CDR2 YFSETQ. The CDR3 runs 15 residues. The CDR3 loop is CASSFGGRANTEAFF. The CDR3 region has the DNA TGCGCCAGCAGCTTTGGCGGCAGAGCGAACACTGAAGCTTTCTTT.

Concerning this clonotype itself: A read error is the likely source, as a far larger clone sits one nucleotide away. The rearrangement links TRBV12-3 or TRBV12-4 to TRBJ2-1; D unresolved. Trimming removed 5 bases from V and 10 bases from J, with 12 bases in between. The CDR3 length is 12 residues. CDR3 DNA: TGTGCCAGCAGTCGACATGTCTACGAGCAGTTCTTC. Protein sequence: CASSRHVYEQFF.

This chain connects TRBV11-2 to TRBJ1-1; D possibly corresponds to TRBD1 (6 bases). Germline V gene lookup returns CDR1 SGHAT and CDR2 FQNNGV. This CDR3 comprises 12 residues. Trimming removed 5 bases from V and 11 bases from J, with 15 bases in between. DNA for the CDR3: TGTGCCAGCAGCAACAGGGATGTGTGGGCTTTCTTT. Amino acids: CASSNRDVWAFF. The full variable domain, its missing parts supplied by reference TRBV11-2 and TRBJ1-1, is EAGVAQSPRYKIIEKRQSVAFWCNPISGHATLYWYQQILGQGPKLLIQFQNNGVVDDSQLPKDRFSAERLKGVDSTLKIQPAKLEDSAVYLCASSNRDVWAFFGQGTRLTVV.